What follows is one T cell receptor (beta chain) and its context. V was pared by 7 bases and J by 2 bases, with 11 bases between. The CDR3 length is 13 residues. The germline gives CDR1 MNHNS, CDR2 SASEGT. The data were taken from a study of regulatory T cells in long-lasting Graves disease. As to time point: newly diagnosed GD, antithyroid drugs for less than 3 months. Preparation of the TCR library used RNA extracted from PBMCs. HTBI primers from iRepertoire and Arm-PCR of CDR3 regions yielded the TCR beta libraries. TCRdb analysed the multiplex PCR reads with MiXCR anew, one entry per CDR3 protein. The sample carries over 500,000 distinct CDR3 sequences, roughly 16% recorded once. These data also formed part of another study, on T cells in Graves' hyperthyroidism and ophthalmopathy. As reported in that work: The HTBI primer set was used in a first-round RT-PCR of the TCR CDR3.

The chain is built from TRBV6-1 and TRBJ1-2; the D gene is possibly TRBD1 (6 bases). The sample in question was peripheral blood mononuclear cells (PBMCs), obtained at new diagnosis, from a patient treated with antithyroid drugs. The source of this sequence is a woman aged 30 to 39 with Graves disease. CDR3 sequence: CASTQGGNYGYTF. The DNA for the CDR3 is TGTGCCAGCACCCAAGGGGGAAACTATGGCTACACCTTC.